This TCR beta chain was obtained from a study of T cells in Graves' hyperthyroidism and ophthalmopathy. The CDR3 totals 15 residues. Trimming took 8 bases from V and 2 from J, leaving 18 bases between them. CDR1 and CDR2 (germline): SNHLY, FYNNEI. Absent ophthalmopathy progression within 18 months defined stable Graves' hyperthyroidism. The PBMCs were sourced from fresh peripheral blood (10 ml). RNA transcripts served as the template for amplifying TCR beta CDR3 regions. Carried out on the TCR CDR3, a first-round RT-PCR used the HTBI primer set. TCRdb independently ran MiXCR on the multiplex PCR reads; one entry per CDR3 protein. The table records 350,000 to 400,000 distinct CDR3 sequences, 15% to 20% of them present only once. This clonotype was counted many times. The antigen remains unidentified. General study points: Blood shared most expanded thyroid clonotypes above 0.001.

The source material was blood. The clonotype originates from a woman in her late teens or twenties with Graves' hyperthyroidism. The gene calls are TRBV2 and TRBJ2-5, with D perhaps being TRBD1 or TRBD2 (5 bases each). The DNA for the CDR3 is TGTGCCAGCCGATTCACCGGGACGGAGCAAGAGACCCAGTACTTC. Its protein product is CASRFTGTEQETQYF.